The 12 T cell receptor beta chains below all came from one sample that was sequenced in a study of T cells in Graves' hyperthyroidism and ophthalmopathy. TCR beta CDR3 regions were amplified from RNA. In the first-round RT-PCR of the TCR CDR3, the HTBI primer set was used. TCRdb used MiXCR to reprocess the multiplex PCR reads, holding one entry per CDR3 protein. Here the sample spans around 450,000 distinct CDR3 sequences, 15% to 19% being singletons. The sequenced material came from blood. The receptors were sampled from a young woman with Graves' hyperthyroidism.

Ten or more counts support this clonotype. The gene calls are TRBV6-2 or TRBV6-3 and TRBJ2-5; possibly TRBD1 for D (6 bases). Germline values: CDR1 MNHEY, CDR2 SVGEGT. V lost 5 bases to trimming and J lost 4 bases, with 14 bases between them. There are 14 residues in the CDR3. For the CDR3, the DNA is TGTGCCAGCAGTCGAATTTTGGGGGCAGAGACCCAGTACTTC. Its protein is CASSRILGAETQYF.

The V call is TRBV5-1, the J call TRBJ2-1; 12 bases are a match to TRBD2. Germline V gene data show CDR1 as SGHRS and CDR2 as YFSETQ. This CDR3 has 17 amino acids. Unmatched junction bases numbered 9, after V lost 1 base and J lost 7 bases. CDR3 DNA sequence: TGCGCCAGCAGCTTGTCTAGCGGGAGGGCTTCTTTTAATGAGCAGTTCTTC. As protein: CASSLSSGRASFNEQFF.

This clonotype came up many times. The CDR3 protein is CASSFDRDFSYEQYF. CDR3 nucleotides: TGTGCCAGCAGCTTTGACCGGGATTTCTCCTACGAGCAGTACTTC. The genes are TRBV6-1 and TRBJ2-7, with a tentative D call TRBD2 (5 bases). The CDR3 covers 15 residues. Per the germline V gene, CDR1 is MNHNS and CDR2 is SASEGT. V was cut by 6 bases and J by 0 bases, with 15 bases left in between.

As to this clonotype: This may be a read error, as it is one base from a much larger clone. The chain employs TRBV7-2 and TRBJ2-7; 7 bases agree with TRBD2. Germline V gene sequence: CDR1 SGHTA, CDR2 FQGNSA. The CDR3 is 16 residues long. DNA of the CDR3: TGTGCCAGCGGCTTAGCGGGTCAGGGCACATCCTACGAGCAGTACTTC. The encoded protein is CASGLAGQGTSYEQYF.

At least ten counts were recorded for this clonotype. One junction end does not reproduce the germline sequence, and a read error may be involved. J is TRBJ1-4 and V is TRBV2; D is ambiguous. This CDR3 comprises 14 residues. The germline gives CDR1 SNHLY, CDR2 FYNNEI. The CDR3 region is CASSEYGKSQNLFF. CDR3 coding DNA: TGTGCCAGCAGTGAGTACGGGAAATCTCAAAACCTGTTTTTT. Full variable domain (outside the CDR3, taken from reference TRBV2 and TRBJ1-4): EPEVTQTPSHQVTQMGQEVILRCVPISNHLYFYWYRQILGQKVEFLVSFYNNEISEKSEIFDDQFSVERPDGSNFTLKIRSTKLEDSAMYFCASSEYGKSQNLFFGSGTQLSVL.

Notes on this clonotype: A read error may be the cause here, since a much bigger clone is one base away. This is likely a read error, given that the CDR3 carries no conserved phenylalanine or tryptophan at its end. The chain uses TRBV11-2 and TRBJ2-6; D gene uncertain. Trimming took 4 bases from V and 0 from J, leaving 7 bases between them. Germline-derived CDR1 and CDR2 are SGHAT and FQNNGV. The CDR3 sequence is 15 residues long. The CDR3 DNA sequence: TGTGCCAGCAGCTCCTGGATCTCTGGGGCCAACGTCCTGACTCTC. Translation gives CASSSWISGANVLTL.

This clonotype was counted between two and nine times. It may be a read error: a sequence one base away is much more abundant. The gene calls are TRBV30 and TRBJ2-1; possibly TRBD1 for D (6 bases). V was trimmed by 8 bases and J by 6 bases, leaving 11 bases between them. The germline CDR1 and CDR2 sequences are GTSNPN and SVGIG (reference sequence). CDR3 size: 11 residues. The CDR3 coding sequence is TGTGCCCCCTCAGGGGTCAATGAGCAGTTCTTC. Translating gives CAPSGVNEQFF.

Ten or more counts support this clonotype. The chain employs TRBV9 and TRBJ1-1; TRBD1 might be the D (5 bases). Per germline, CDR1 SGDLS and CDR2 YYNGEE. Trimming shortened V by 0 bases and J by 4 bases, and 13 bases separated the two germline ends. This CDR3 region has 15 residues. The CDR3 nucleotides are TGTGCCAGCAGCGTAGGCAGGGCTTACGGCACTGAAGCTTTCTTT. As protein: CASSVGRAYGTEAFF. Combining the CDR3 with reference TRBV9 and TRBJ1-1 gives the whole variable domain DSGVTQTPKHLITATGQRVTLRCSPRSGDLSVYWYQQSLDQGLQFLIQYYNGEERAKGNILERFSAQQFPDLHSELNLSSLELGDSALYFCASSVGRAYGTEAFFGQGTRLTVV.

Concerning this clonotype: A read error is possible here, since a much larger clone lies one base away. This chain connects TRBV7-8 to TRBJ2-3, with a tentative D call TRBD1 (5 bases). The CDR3 consists of 15 residues. Germline CDR1 is SGHVS and CDR2 is FQNEAQ. Deletions cut 2 bases from V and 1 base from J, with 10 bases between. CDR3 sequence reads: CASSLRGRGTDTQYF. For the CDR3, the DNA is TGTGCCAGCAGCTTAAGAGGCAGGGGCACAGATACGCAGTATTTT.

This clonotype was seen more than once but under ten times. The junction shows a germline mismatch at one end, possibly a read error. The chain recombines TRBV3-1 with TRBJ2-7; the match to TRBD2 covers 9 bases. This CDR3 is 19 amino acids long. Per the germline V gene, CDR1 is LGHDT and CDR2 is YNNKEL (reference sequence). CDR3 DNA sequence: TGCGCCAGCAGCCAAACCGGGACGTACGTTAGCGGGAGACCTTACGAGCAGTACTTC. Its protein product is CASSQTGTYVSGRPYEQYF.

This clonotype appeared many times. The chain combines TRBV15 with TRBJ2-3; possibly TRBD2 for D (7 bases). The CDR3 extends over 17 amino acids. Germline V gene sequence: CDR1 LNHNV, CDR2 YYDKDF (reference sequence). V gave up 3 bases and J gave up 4 bases, with 20 bases separating them. DNA of the CDR3: TGTGCCACCAGCAGCACCCCGGCAGGGAGGGGGTCAGATACGCAGTATTTT. Its protein is CATSSTPAGRGSDTQYF.

This clonotype was detected a few times. The V gene is TRBV20-1, the J gene TRBJ1-5; 9 nucleotides line up with TRBD1. The CDR3 contains 13 residues. CDR1 is DFQATT, CDR2 SNEGSKA, per germline (reference sequence). Trimming at V came to 5 bases and at J to 6 bases, leaving 5 bases not matched to a gene. The chain's CDR3 is CSARTGASQPQHF. The DNA of the CDR3 is TGCAGTGCTCGGACAGGGGCCAGTCAGCCCCAGCATTTT.